This T cell receptor (beta chain) appears in the sequencing data of a study of blood T cells in healthy people across ages. This CDR3 is 18 amino acids long. V gave up 6 bases and J gave up 0 bases; unmatched junction bases: 12. Germline values: CDR1 SEHNR, CDR2 FQNEAQ (reference sequence). Note on this clonotype: Its antigen remains unknown.

A second PCR, run for about 6 to 12 cycles, used a sample-barcoded 5' primer plus a J-beta primer mix. Each cDNA molecule was tagged by a template-switch adaptor with 12 random nucleotides. Each CDR3 protein is one row after TCRdb ran MiXCR on the 5' RACE reads. The sample shows 2 million or so distinct CDR3 sequences, roughly 49% of them seen only once. Findings and caveats of the study: Observed TCR beta diversity showed a strong correlation with the percentage of naive T cells as measured by flow cytometry. More naive CD4+ cells and higher diversity were found in long-lived than in aged donors.

The sample taken for sequencing was blood. The chain links TRBV7-9 to TRBJ1-5; 9 nucleotides agree with TRBD1. The receptor was derived from a woman aged 40 to 50 in good health. CDR3 coding DNA: TGTGCCAGCAGTCAAAACCCGGGACAGGGCAGTAGCAATCAGCCCCAGCATTTT. It translates to CASSQNPGQGSSNQPQHF.